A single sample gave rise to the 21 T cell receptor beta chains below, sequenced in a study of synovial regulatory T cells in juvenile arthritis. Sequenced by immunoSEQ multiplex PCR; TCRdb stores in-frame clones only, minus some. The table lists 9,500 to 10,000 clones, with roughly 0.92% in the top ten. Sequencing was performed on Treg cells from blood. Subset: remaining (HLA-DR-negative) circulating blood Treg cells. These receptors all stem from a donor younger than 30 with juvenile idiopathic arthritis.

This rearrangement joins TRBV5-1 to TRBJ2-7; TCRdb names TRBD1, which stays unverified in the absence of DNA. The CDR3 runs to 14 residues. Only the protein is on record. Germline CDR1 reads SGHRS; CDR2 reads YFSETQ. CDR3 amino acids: CASSLVFSSYEQYF.

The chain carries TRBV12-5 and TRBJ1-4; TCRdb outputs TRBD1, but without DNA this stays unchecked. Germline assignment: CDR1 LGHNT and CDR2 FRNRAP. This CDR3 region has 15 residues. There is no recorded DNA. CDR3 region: CASGNQGQGDEKLFF. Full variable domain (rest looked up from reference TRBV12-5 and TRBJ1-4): DARVTQTPRHKVTEMGQEVTMRCQPILGHNTVFWYRQTMMQGLELLAYFRNRAPLDDSGMPKDRFSAEMPDATLATLKIQPSEPRDSAVYFCASGNQGQGDEKLFFGSGTQLSVL.

The CDR3 loop reads CASSFRLAGGPTGELFF. This chain links TRBV5-4 with TRBJ2-2; TCRdb picks TRBD2, but there is no DNA to check that call. The CDR3 totals 17 residues. DNA is not on record. CDR1 and CDR2 (germline): SGHNT, YYREEE (reference sequence). The full variable domain, its missing parts supplied by reference TRBV5-4 and TRBJ2-2, is ETGVTQSPTHLIKTRGQQVTLRCSSQSGHNTVSWYQQALGQGPQFIFQYYREEENGRGNFPPRFSGLQFPNYSSELNVNALELDDSALYLCASSFRLAGGPTGELFFGEGSRLTVL.

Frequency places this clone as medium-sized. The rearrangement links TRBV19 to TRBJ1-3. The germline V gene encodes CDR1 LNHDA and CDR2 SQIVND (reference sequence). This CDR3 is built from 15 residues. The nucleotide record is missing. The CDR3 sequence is CASSAGRNSGNTIYF. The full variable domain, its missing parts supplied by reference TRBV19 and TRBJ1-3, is DGGITQSPKYLFRKEGQNVTLSCEQNLNHDAMYWYRQDPGQGLRLIYYSQIVNDFQKGDIAEGYSVSREKKESFPLTVTSAQKNPTAFYLCASSAGRNSGNTIYFGEGSWLTVV.

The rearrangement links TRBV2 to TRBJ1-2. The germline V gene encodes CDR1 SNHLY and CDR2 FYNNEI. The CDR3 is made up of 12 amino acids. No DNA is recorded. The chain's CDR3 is CASRTTAGGYTF.

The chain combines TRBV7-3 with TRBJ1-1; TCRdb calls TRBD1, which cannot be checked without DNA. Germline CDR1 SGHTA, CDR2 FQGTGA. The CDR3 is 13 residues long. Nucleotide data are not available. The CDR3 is CASSADRDTEAFF.

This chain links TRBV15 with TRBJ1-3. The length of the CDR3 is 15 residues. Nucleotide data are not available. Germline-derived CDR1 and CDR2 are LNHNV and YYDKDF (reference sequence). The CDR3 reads CATSRGGSSGNTIYF.

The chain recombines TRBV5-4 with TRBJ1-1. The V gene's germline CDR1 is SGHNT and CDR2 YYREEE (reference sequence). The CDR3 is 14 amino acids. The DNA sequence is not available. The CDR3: CASSVGIANTEAFF.

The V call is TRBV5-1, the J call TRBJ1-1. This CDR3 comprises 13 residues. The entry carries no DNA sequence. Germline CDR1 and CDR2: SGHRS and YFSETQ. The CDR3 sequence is CASRPQGLTEAFF.

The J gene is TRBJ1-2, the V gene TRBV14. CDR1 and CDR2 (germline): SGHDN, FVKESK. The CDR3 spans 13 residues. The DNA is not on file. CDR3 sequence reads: CASTPGLNYGYTF. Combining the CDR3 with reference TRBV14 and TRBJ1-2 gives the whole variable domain EAGVTQFPSHSVIEKGQTVTLRCDPISGHDNLYWYRRVMGKEIKFLLHFVKESKQDESGMPNNRFLAERTGGTYSTLKVQPAELEDSGVYFCASTPGLNYGYTFGSGTRLTVV.

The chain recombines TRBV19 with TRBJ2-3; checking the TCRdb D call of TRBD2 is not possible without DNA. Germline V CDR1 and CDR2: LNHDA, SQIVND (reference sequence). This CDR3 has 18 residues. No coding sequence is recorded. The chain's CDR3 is CASSIVGSLAGGADTQYF.

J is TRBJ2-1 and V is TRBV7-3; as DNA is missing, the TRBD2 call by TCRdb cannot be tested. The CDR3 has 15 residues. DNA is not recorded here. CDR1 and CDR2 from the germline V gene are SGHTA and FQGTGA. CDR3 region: CASSRTSGGWDEQFF.

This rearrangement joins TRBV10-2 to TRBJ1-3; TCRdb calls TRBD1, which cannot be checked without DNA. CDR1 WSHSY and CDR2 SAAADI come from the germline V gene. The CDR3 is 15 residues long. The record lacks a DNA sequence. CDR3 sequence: CASGRQGLSGNTIYF.

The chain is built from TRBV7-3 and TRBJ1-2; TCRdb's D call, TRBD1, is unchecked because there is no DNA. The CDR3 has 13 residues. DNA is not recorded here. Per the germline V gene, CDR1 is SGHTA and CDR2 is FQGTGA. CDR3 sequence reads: CASSRQGGYGYTF.

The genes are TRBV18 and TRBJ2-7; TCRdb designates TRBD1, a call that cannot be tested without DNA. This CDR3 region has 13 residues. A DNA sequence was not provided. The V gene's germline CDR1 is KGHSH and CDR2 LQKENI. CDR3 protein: CASSPGQVNEQYF.

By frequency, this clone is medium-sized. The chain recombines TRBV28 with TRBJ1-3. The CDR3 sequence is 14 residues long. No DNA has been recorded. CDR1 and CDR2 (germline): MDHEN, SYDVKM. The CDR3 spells CASSRFSSGNTIYF.

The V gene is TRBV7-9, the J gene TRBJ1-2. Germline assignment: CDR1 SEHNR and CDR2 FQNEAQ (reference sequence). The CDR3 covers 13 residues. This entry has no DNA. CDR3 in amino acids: CASSFTAVVGYTF.

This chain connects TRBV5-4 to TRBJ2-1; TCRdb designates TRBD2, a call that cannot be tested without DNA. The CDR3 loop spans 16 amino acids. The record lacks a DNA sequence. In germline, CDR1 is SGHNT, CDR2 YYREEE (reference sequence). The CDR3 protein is CASSPGRGQPYNEQFF.

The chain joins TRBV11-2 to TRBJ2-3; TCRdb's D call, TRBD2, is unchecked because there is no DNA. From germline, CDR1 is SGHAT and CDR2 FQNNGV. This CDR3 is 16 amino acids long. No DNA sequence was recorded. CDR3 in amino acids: CASSSPTSGVVDTQYF.

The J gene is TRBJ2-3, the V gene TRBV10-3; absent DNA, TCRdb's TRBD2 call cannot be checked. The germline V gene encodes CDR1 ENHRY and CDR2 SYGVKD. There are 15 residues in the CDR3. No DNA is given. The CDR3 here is CAISPLAGITDTQYF.

The CDR3 spells CASSDSGPDTQYF. The chain is built from TRBV25-1 and TRBJ2-3. The CDR3 runs to 13 residues. No DNA is given. CDR1 is MGHDK and CDR2 is SYGVNS in the germline V gene.